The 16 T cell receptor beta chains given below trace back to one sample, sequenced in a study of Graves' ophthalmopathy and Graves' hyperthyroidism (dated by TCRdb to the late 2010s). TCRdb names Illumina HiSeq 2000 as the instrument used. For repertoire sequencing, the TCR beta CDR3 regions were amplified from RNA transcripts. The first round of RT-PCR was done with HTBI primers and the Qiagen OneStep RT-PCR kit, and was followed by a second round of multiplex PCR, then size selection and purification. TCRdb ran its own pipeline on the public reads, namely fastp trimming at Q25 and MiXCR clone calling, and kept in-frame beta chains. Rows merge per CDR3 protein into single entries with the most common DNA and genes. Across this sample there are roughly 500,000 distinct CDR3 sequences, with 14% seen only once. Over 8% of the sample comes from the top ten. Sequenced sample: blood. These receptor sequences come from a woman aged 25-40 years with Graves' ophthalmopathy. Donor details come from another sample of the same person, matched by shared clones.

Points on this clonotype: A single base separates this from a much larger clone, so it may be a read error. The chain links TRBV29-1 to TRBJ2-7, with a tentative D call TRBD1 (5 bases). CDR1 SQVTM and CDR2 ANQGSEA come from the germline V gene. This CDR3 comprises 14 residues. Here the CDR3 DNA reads TGCAGCGTTGAACGGTACAGGCTTATATACGATCAGTACTTC. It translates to CSVERYRLIYDQYF.

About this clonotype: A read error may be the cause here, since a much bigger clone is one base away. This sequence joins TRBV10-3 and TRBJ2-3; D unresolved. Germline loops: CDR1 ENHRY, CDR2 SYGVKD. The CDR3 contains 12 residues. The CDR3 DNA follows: TGTTCCATCAGTGCAGGCACAGATACGCAGTATTTT. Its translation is CSISAGTDTQYF.

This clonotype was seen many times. The CDR3 protein is CAWSLGQGHYSPLHF. The CDR3 bases are TGTGCCTGGAGTTTGGGACAGGGACATTATTCACCCCTCCACTTT. The V gene is TRBV30, the J gene TRBJ1-6; 9 nucleotides agree with TRBD1. Germline V gives CDR1 GTSNPN, CDR2 SVGIG (reference sequence). This CDR3 is 15 amino acids long. V lost 2 bases, J lost 8 bases, and 7 bases stayed unmatched.

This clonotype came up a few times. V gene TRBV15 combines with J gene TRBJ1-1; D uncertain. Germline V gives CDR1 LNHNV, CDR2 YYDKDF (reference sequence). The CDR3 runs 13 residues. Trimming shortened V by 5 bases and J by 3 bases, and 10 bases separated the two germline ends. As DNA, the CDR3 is TGTGCCACCAGCTTTCAGGCAGACACTGAAGCTTTCTTT. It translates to CATSFQADTEAFF.

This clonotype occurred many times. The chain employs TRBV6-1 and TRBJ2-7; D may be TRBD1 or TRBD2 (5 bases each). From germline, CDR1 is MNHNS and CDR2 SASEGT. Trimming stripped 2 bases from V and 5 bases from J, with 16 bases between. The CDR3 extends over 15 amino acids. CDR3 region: CASSEITEGTDEQYF. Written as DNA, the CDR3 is TGTGCCAGCAGTGAAATCACCGAGGGGACGGACGAGCAGTACTTC.

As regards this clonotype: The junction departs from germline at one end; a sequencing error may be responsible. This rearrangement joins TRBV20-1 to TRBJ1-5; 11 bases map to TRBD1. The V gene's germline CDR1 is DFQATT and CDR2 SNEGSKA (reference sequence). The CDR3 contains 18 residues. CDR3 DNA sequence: TGCAGTGCTAGAGACCCCGGGACAGGGGGTTATAGCACTCAGCCCCAGCATTTT. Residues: CSARDPGTGGYSTQPQHF.

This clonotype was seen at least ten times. The CDR3 protein is CASSLGQTKEAFF. The DNA for the CDR3 is TGCGCCAGCAGCTTGGGGCAGACTAAAGAGGCTTTCTTT. The gene calls are TRBV5-1 and TRBJ1-1; D uncertain. This CDR3 is built from 13 residues. CDR1 is SGHRS, CDR2 YFSETQ, per germline. V was shortened by 0 bases and J by 11 bases, with 14 bases between the two germline ends.

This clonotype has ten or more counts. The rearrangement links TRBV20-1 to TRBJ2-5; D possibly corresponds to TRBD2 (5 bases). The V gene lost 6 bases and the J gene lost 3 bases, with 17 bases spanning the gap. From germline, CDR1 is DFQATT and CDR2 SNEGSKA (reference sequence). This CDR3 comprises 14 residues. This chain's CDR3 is CSAEMGREEETQYF. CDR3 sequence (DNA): TGCAGTGCCGAAATGGGGAGAGAGGAAGAGACCCAGTACTTC.

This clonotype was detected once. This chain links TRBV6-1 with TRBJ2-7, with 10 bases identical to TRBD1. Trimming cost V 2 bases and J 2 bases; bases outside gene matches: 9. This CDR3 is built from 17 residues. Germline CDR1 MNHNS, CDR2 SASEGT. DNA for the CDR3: TGTGCCAGCAGTGAAAGGGGTGGGACAGGGGCTCCCTACGAGCAGTACTTC. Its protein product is CASSERGGTGAPYEQYF.

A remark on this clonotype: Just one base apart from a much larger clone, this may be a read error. The CDR3 sequence is CANILSGSVTGELFF. In DNA form, the CDR3 reads TGTGCCAACATCCTTAGCGGGAGCGTCACCGGGGAGCTGTTTTTT. The J gene is TRBJ2-2, the V gene TRBV2, with 9 bases that match TRBD2. Losses at the gene ends were 10 bases for V and 4 bases for J; bases not matched to a gene: 10. This CDR3 comprises 15 residues. Germline CDR1 reads SNHLY; CDR2 reads FYNNEI. The whole variable domain, filled in from reference TRBV2 and TRBJ2-2, reads EPEVTQTPSHQVTQMGQEVILRCVPISNHLYFYWYRQILGQKVEFLVSFYNNEISEKSEIFDDQFSVERPDGSNFTLKIRSTKLEDSAMYFCANILSGSVTGELFFGEGSRLTVL.

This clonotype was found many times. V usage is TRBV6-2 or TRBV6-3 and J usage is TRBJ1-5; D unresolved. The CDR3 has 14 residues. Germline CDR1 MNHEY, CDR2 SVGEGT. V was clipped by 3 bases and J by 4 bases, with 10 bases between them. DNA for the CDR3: TGTGCCAGCAGTTATGGGAGACTTAATCAGCCCCAGCATTTT. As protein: CASSYGRLNQPQHF.

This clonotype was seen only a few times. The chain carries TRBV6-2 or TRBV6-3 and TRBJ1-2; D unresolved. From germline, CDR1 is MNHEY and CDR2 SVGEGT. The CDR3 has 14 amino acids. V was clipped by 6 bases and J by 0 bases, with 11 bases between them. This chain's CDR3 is CASSQDFPNYGYTF. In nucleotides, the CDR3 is TGTGCCAGCAGCCAAGATTTCCCTAACTATGGCTACACCTTC.

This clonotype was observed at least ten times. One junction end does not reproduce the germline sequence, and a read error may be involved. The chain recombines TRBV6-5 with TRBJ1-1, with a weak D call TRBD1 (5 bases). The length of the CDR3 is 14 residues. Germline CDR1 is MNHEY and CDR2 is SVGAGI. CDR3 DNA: TGTGCCAGCAGTTACACCGTCTTTGGGGGTGAATCTTTCTTT. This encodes CASSYTVFGGESFF.

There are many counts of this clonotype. The CDR3 bases are TGTGCCAGCAGCTTACTAGCGGGGGACACAGATACGCAGTATTTT. Protein sequence: CASSLLAGDTDTQYF. The chain links TRBV7-2 to TRBJ2-3; 10 bases fit TRBD2. The V gene end was trimmed by 2 bases and the J gene end by 2 bases; junction bases not matched to a gene: 1. CDR3 size: 15 residues. Per germline, CDR1 SGHTA and CDR2 FQGNSA.

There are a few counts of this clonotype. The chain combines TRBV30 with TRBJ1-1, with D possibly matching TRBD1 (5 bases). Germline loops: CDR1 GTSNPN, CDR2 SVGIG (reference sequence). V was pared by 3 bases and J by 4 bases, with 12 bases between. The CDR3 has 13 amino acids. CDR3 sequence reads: CAWSQQVRTEAFF. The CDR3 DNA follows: TGTGCCTGGAGCCAACAGGTCCGCACTGAAGCTTTCTTT.

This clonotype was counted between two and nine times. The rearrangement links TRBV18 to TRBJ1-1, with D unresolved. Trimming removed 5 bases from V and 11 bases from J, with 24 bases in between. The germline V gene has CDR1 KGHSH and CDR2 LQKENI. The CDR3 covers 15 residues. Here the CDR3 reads CASSSVYRDDRRAFF. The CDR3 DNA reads TGTGCCAGCTCAAGTGTCTACAGAGACGATCGGCGGGCTTTCTTT.